Reported below is one T cell receptor beta chain. This table comes from immunoSEQ multiplex PCR, and its TCRdb copy is limited to in-frame clones, with some not included. This table has 12,000 to 15,000 clones, approximately 89% appearing once. The sample belongs to a study of T cells in localized non-small cell lung cancer. This CDR3 has 15 residues. V lost 5 bases and J lost 0; bases outside the gene matches: 2. Looked up from germline, CDR1 is MNHEY and CDR2 is SMNVEV (reference sequence). The rearrangement joins TRBV27 to TRBJ1-5, with 9 positions matching TRBD1. The clonotype originates from a man aged 35 to 69 with stage III lung adenocarcinoma. The specimen comprised peripheral blood mononuclear cells, sampled before any cancer treatment. For the CDR3, the DNA is TGTGCCAGCAGTGGACAGGGGTATAGCAATCAGCCCCAGCATTTT. It codes for CASSGQGYSNQPQHF.